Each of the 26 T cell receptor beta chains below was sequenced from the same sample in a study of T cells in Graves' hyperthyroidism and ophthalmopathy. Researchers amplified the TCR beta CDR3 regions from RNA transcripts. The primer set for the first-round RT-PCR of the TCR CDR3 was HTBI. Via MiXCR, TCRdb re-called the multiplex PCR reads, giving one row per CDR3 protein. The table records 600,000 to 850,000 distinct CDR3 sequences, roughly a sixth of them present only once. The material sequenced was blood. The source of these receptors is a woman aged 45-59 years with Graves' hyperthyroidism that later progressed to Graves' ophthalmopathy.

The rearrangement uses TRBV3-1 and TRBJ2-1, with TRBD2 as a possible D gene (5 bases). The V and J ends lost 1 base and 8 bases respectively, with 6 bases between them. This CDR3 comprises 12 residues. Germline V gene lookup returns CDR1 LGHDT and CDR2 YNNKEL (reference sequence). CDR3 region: CASSQAGDEQFF. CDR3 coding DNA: TGTGCCAGCAGCCAAGCCGGGGATGAGCAGTTCTTC.

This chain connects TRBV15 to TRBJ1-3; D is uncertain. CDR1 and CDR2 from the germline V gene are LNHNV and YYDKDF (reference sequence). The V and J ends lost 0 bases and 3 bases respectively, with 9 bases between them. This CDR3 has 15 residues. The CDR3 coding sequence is TGTGCCACCAGCAGAGATTTACACAGTGGAAACACCATATATTTT. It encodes CATSRDLHSGNTIYF.

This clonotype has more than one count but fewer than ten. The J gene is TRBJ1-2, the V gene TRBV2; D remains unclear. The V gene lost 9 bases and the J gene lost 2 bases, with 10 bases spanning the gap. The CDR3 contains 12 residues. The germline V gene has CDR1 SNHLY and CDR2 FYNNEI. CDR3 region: CARSSTNYGYTF. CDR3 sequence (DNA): TGTGCCAGATCTTCTACCAACTATGGCTACACCTTC.

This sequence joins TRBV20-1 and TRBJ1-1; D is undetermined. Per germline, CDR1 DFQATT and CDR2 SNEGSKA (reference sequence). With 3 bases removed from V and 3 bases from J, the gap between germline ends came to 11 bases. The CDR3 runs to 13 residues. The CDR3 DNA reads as TGCAGTGCTAGCACGCCTCCGGACACTGAAGCTTTCTTT. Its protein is CSASTPPDTEAFF.

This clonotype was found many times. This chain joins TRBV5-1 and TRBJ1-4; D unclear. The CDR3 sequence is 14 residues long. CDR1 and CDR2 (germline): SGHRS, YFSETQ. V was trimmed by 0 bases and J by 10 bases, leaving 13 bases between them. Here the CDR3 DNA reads TGCGCCAGCAGCTTGGGTGGGGATGTCGGAAAACTGTTTTTT. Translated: CASSLGGDVGKLFF.

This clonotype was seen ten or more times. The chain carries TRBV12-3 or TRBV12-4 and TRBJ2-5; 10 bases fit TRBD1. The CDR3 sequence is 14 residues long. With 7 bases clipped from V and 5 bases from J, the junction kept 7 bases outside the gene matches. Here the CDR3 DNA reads TGTGCCAGCACAGGACAGGGGGACTGGGAGACCCAGTACTTC. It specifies CASTGQGDWETQYF.

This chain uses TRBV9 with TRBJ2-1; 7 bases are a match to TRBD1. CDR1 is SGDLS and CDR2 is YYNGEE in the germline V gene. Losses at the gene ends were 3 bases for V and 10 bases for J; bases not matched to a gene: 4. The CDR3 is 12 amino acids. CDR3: CASSGTGVEQFF. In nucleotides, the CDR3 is TGTGCCAGCAGCGGTACAGGGGTCGAGCAGTTCTTC.

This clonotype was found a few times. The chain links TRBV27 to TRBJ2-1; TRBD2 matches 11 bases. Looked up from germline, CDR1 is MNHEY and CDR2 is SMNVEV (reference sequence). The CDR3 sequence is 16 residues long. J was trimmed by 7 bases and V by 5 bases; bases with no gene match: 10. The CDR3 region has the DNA TGTGCCAGCAGTACATTCTTGACTAGCGGGGTTAATGAGCAGTTCTTC. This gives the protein CASSTFLTSGVNEQFF.

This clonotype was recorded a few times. The CDR3 DNA reads TGTGCCAGTGGGGGGGGTCGAGGCTACACCTTC. Translation: CASGGGRGYTF. V is TRBV6-2 or TRBV6-3 and J is TRBJ1-2; possibly TRBD1 for D (5 bases). Germline assignment: CDR1 MNHEY and CDR2 SVGEGT. V was pared by 9 bases and J by 8 bases, with 13 bases between. The CDR3 is 11 residues long.

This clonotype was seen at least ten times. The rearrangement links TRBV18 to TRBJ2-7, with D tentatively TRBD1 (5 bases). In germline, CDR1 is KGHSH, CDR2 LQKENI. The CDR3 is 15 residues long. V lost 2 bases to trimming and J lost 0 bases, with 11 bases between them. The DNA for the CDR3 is TGTGCCAGCTCACCAATTGGAGACAGCTCCTACGAGCAGTACTTC. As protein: CASSPIGDSSYEQYF.

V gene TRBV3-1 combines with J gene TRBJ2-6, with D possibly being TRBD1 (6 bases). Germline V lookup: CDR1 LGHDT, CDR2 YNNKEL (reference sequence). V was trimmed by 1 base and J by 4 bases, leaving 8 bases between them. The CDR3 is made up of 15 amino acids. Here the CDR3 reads CASSQVDRGANVLTF. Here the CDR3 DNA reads TGTGCCAGCAGCCAAGTCGACAGGGGGGCCAACGTCCTGACTTTC.

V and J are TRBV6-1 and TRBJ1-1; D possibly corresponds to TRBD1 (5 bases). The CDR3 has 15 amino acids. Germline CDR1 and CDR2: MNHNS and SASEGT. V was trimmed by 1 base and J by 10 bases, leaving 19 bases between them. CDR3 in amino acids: CASSEVEGPTAVAFF. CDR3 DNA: TGTGCCAGCAGTGAAGTAGAGGGGCCCACTGCGGTAGCTTTCTTT.

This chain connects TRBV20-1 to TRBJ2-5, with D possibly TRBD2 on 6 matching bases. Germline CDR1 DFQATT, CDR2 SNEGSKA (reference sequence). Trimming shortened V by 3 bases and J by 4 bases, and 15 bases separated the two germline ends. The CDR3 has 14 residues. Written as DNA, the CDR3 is TGCAGTGCTAGCGGGAGTGGGGCCGGAGAGACCCAGTACTTC. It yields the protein CSASGSGAGETQYF.

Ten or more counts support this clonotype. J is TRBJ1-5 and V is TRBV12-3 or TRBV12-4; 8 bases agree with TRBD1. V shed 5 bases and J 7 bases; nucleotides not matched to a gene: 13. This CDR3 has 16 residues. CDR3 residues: CASSVGQGLIGQPQHF. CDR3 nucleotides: TGTGCCAGCAGTGTTGGACAGGGTTTAATAGGACAGCCCCAGCATTTT.

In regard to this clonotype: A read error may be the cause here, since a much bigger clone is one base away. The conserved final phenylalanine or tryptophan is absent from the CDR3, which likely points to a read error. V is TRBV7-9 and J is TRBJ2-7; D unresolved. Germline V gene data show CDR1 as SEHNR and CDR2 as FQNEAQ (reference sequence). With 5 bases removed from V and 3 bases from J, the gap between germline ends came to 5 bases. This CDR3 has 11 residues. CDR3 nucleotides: TGTGCCAGCAGCGAAAGCTACGAGCAGTACCTC. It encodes CASSESYEQYL.

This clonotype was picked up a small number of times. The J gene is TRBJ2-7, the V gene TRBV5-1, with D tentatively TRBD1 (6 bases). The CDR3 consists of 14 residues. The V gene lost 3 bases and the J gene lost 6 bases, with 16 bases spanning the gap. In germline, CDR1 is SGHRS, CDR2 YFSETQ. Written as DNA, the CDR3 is TGCGCCAGCAGCTATCTGCAGAGGGGGTTCGAGCAGTACTTC. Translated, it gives CASSYLQRGFEQYF.

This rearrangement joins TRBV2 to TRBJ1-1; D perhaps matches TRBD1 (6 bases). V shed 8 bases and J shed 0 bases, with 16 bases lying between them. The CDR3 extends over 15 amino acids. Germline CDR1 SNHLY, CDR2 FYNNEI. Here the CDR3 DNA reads TGTGCCAGCCGCCGGGGGCTGGGAGTGAACACTGAAGCTTTCTTT. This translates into CASRRGLGVNTEAFF.

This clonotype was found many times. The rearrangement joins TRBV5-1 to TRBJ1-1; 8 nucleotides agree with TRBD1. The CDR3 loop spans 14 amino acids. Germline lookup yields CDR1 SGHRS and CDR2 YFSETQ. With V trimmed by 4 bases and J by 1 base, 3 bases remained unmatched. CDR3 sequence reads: CASSRDRPNTEAFF. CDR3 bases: TGCGCCAGCAGCCGGGACAGGCCGAACACTGAAGCTTTCTTT.

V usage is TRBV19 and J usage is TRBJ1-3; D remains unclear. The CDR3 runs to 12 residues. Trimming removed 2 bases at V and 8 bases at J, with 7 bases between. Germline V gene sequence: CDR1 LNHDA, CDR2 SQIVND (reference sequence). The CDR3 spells CASSIRDHTIYF. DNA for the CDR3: TGTGCCAGTAGTATACGGGATCACACCATATATTTT.

This CDR3 is CASSVGPNNEQFF. CDR3 sequence (DNA): TGCGCCAGCAGCGTAGGACCAAACAATGAGCAGTTCTTC. This chain connects TRBV5-1 to TRBJ2-1; no definite D call. V was clipped by 4 bases and J by 5 bases, with 10 bases between them. Per the germline V gene, CDR1 is SGHRS and CDR2 is YFSETQ. The CDR3 extends over 13 amino acids. Looking up the rest from reference TRBV5-1 and TRBJ2-1 gives the full variable domain: KAGVTQTPRYLIKTRGQQVTLSCSPISGHRSVSWYQQTPGQGLQFLFEYFSETQRNKGNFPGRFSGRQFSNSRSEMNVSTLELGDSALYLCASSVGPNNEQFFGPGTRLTVL.

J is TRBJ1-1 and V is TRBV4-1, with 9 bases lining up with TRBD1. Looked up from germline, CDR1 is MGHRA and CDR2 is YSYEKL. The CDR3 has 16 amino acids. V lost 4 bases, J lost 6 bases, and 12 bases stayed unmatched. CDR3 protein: CASSLTEQGANSEAFF. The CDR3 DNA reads TGCGCCAGCAGCCTCACAGAACAGGGGGCGAATTCTGAAGCTTTCTTT.

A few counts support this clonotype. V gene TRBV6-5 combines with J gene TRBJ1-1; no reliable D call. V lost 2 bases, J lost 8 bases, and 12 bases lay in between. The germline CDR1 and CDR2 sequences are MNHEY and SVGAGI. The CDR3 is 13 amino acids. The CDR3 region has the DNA TGTGCCAGCAGTTACCGGCACTCGGGGGAAGCTTTCTTT. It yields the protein CASSYRHSGEAFF.

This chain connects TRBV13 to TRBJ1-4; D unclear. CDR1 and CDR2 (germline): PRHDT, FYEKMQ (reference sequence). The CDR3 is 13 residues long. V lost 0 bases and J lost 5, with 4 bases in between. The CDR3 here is CASSLGLNEKLFF. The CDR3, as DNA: TGTGCCAGCAGCTTAGGGCTAAATGAAAAACTGTTTTTT. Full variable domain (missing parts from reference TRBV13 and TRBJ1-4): AAGVIQSPRHLIKEKRETATLKCYPIPRHDTVYWYQQGPGQDPQFLISFYEKMQSDKGSIPDRFSAQQFSDYHSELNMSSLELGDSALYFCASSLGLNEKLFFGSGTQLSVL.

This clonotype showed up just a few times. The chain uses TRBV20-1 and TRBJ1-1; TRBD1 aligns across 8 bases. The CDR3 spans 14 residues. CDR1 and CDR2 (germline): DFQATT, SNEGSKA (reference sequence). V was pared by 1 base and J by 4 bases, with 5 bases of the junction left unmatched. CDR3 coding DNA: TGCAGTGCTAGAGTCCGGACAGGGACCACTGAAGCTTTCTTT. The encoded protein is CSARVRTGTTEAFF.

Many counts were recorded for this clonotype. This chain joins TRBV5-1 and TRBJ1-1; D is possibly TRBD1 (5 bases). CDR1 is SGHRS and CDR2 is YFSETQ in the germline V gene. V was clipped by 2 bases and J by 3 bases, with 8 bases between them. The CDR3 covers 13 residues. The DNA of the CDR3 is TGCGCCAGCAGCTTCTGGGGGTACACTGAAGCTTTCTTT. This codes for CASSFWGYTEAFF.

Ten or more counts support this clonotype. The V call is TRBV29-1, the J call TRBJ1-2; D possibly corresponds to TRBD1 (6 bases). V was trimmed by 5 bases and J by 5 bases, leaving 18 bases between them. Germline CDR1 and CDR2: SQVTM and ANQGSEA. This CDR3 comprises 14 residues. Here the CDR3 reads CSVTGLGQLYGYTF. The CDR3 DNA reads TGCAGCGTTACTGGATTGGGACAACTTTATGGCTACACCTTC.